The entry that follows covers one TCR beta chain sequence. This clonotype was picked up one time. No antigen is known for it. Per-nucleotide qualities are absent, and no much larger clonotype sits a single base away. One read alone makes for weak evidence. High-throughput TCR beta sequencing profiled peripheral blood CD8+ and CD4+ T cells from healthy donors, Susac syndrome patients and multiple sclerosis patients. The Susac syndrome patients fulfilled recently defined diagnostic criteria for either definite or probable disease. Bulk CD8+ and CD4+ T cells were purified magnetically by negative isolation, whereas CD8+ TEMRA cells were enriched by FACS. Blood was collected in EDTA tubes and processed within 24 hours, with PBMCs isolated through density gradient centrifugation. PBMCs intended for TCR sequencing were cryopreserved in liquid nitrogen and thawed later in a water bath at 37 degrees C. Purity of sorted or isolated CD4+, CD8+ and CD8+ TEMRA cells was at least 90%.

The data are from a study of CD8 T cells in Susac syndrome (dated by TCRdb to the late 2010s). Looking at the study overall: Among the Susac syndrome patients who were sequenced, clinically active disease was present in about six and clinical remission was observed in 8 or 9. Susac syndrome patients were therapy-naive, on corticosteroids (some also receiving IVIg), or on IVIg alone at blood withdrawal. Whether CD8+ T cell activation and differentiation in Susac syndrome was antigen driven was tested using repertoire sequencing.

Based on the germline V gene, the CDR1 and CDR2 sequences are KGHSH and LQKENI. The CDR3 holds 18 amino acids from the cysteine to the phenylalanine. Of all the DNA, just the CDR3 is kept, 54 bases in frame from base 1. The V and J ends are trimmed by 4 bases and 5 bases, leaving 24 bases between them. Findings and caveats that apply to the study as a whole: In the CD4+ T cell repertoire of Susac syndrome patients, clonal expansion was not detected. The study acknowledged that relatively few individuals were included in the TCR sequencing and HLA analysis.

RNA was extracted using the RNeasy kit, and roughly 0.45 to 1 ug of the RNA was reverse transcribed with random hexamers. TCR beta CDR3 regions were amplified with the immunoSEQ multiplex PCR assay covering 54 Vbeta and 13 Jbeta segments. PCR amplification bias was corrected by using a synthetic template baseline for primer optimization and computational correction. In the source study's methods: Only productive sequences were kept, with reads annotated to V, D and J genes according to IMGT and analyzed in immunoSEQ Analyzer. Clonality was calculated as one minus the Shannon entropy normalized by log2 of the number of productive unique sequences. Public and private clones were assessed among the 100 most prevalent clones of each patient and control. Susac-specific clones were defined as absent from healthy and MS cohorts, about 1,000 published viral clones and other ImmuneACCESS disease sequences. TCRdb's own reprocessing of the public reads used fastp at Q25 and MiXCR and kept productive beta chains. When rows share a CDR3 protein, they turn into one entry using the most common DNA and genes. These V and J calls rely on TCRdb rather than the paper's analysis. The sample table lists roughly 250,000 distinct CDR3 sequences, approximately 95% of them with a count of one. The ten largest clones represent approximately 0.094% of the sample.

The chain joins TRBV18 to TRBJ1-5; the D gene is perhaps TRBD1, on 5 matching bases. The TCR was taken from a human donor with Susac syndrome. Specimen: CD4+ T cells from PBMCs. The DNA sequence reads TGTGCCAGCTCACGAGATCGATCAGGGTTTGGGGCAGATCAGCCCCAGCATTTT. Its product reads: CASSRDRSGFGADQPQHF.